What follows are 27 T cell receptor beta chains derived from one specimen sequenced in a study of T cells in Graves' hyperthyroidism and ophthalmopathy. TCR beta CDR3 region amplification was performed from RNA transcripts. TCR CDR3 regions were first amplified by RT-PCR with HTBI primers. A single record per CDR3 protein comes from TCRdb applying MiXCR to the multiplex PCR reads. This table has fewer than 350,000 distinct CDR3 sequences, roughly 15% appearing once. The sample comprised blood. These receptors were collected from a woman between 50 and 59 years old with Graves' hyperthyroidism that later progressed to Graves' ophthalmopathy.

This clonotype was seen more than once but under ten times. The V gene is TRBV24-1, the J gene TRBJ2-1; TRBD1 is a possible D gene (5 bases). The CDR3 spans 13 residues. The germline V and J ends were trimmed by 3 bases and 7 bases, with 9 bases remaining between them. Per germline, CDR1 KGHDR and CDR2 SFDVKD. CDR3 protein: CATSDGHGNEQFF. CDR3 sequence (DNA): TGTGCCACCAGTGATGGACACGGGAATGAGCAGTTCTTC.

In its sample, this clonotype was seen a few times. CDR3 loop: CASSIRAGGSSGAYEQYF. The CDR3 DNA reads TGTGCCAGTAGTATAAGGGCAGGGGGTTCAAGCGGGGCCTACGAGCAGTACTTC. J is TRBJ2-7 and V is TRBV19; D possibly matches TRBD1 or TRBD2 (7 bases each). CDR1 is LNHDA and CDR2 is SQIVND in the germline V gene (reference sequence). There are 18 residues in the CDR3. V lost 2 bases to trimming and J lost 2 bases, with 22 bases between them.

This clonotype came up many times. V gene TRBV5-1 combines with J gene TRBJ2-7; 9 bases fit TRBD1. V was clipped by 5 bases and J by 3 bases; unmatched bases: 9. Germline V CDR1 and CDR2: SGHRS, YFSETQ. The CDR3 is 15 residues long. The chain's CDR3 is CASSRTGGDLYEQYF. Here the CDR3 DNA reads TGCGCCAGCAGTCGTACAGGGGGCGATCTCTACGAGCAGTACTTC. Variable domain in full (rest from reference TRBV5-1 and TRBJ2-7): KAGVTQTPRYLIKTRGQQVTLSCSPISGHRSVSWYQQTPGQGLQFLFEYFSETQRNKGNFPGRFSGRQFSNSRSEMNVSTLELGDSALYLCASSRTGGDLYEQYFGPGTRLTVT.

Turning to this clonotype: A much larger clone differs from this one at a single base, so this may be a read error. This rearrangement joins TRBV13 to TRBJ2-1; D possibly uses TRBD1 or TRBD2 (6 bases each). Germline assignment: CDR1 PRHDT and CDR2 FYEKMQ (reference sequence). V was clipped by 7 bases and J by 12 bases, with 16 bases between them. The CDR3 extends over 12 amino acids. The CDR3 DNA reads TGTGCCAGCACTCTCCTAAGGGGGGTGCAGTTCTTC. This gives the protein CASTLLRGVQFF.

This clonotype was counted at least ten times. The chain couples TRBV20-1 to TRBJ2-2, with 9 bases that match TRBD2. The germline CDR1 and CDR2 sequences are DFQATT and SNEGSKA (reference sequence). The length of the CDR3 is 18 residues. The J segment lost 4 bases and the V segment lost 2 bases, leaving 14 bases of the junction unmatched. CDR3: CSARPSGIMFTSTGELFF. The DNA for the CDR3 is TGCAGTGCTAGACCTAGCGGGATAATGTTTACGAGCACCGGGGAGCTGTTTTTT.

This chain joins TRBV5-1 and TRBJ2-1; TRBD2 is a possible D gene (6 bases). The germline V gene has CDR1 SGHRS and CDR2 YFSETQ. The CDR3 is 15 residues long. V lost 1 base, J lost 0 bases, and 8 bases lay in between. The CDR3 is CASSLTGGSYNEQFF. The CDR3 DNA sequence: TGCGCCAGCAGCTTGACCGGGGGCTCCTACAATGAGCAGTTCTTC.

This clonotype was seen ten or more times. This chain connects TRBV6-6 to TRBJ2-2; 8 positions agree with TRBD1. The germline gives CDR1 MNHNY, CDR2 SVGAGI (reference sequence). The CDR3 is 17 amino acids. The ends lost 0 bases at V and 4 bases at J; junction bases unmatched: 7. This chain's CDR3 is CASSYSQGAASTGELFF. The CDR3 DNA is TGTGCCAGCAGTTACTCTCAGGGGGCAGCCAGCACCGGGGAGCTGTTTTTT.

In this sample, this clonotype turned up a few times. The V gene is TRBV20-1, the J gene TRBJ1-1; the D gene is possibly TRBD1 (6 bases). CDR3 length: 15 residues. V lost 2 bases, J lost 2 bases, and 15 bases lay in between. Germline V lookup: CDR1 DFQATT, CDR2 SNEGSKA (reference sequence). The CDR3 DNA reads TGCAGTGCTAGACCTCCGGGACACCTAAACACTGAAGCTTTCTTT. This gives the protein CSARPPGHLNTEAFF.

This clonotype was seen ten or more times. This rearrangement joins TRBV5-1 to TRBJ2-1; 9 bases fit TRBD1. The CDR3 sequence is 15 residues long. With V trimmed by 4 bases and J by 5 bases, 7 bases remained unmatched. Looked up from germline, CDR1 is SGHRS and CDR2 is YFSETQ. The CDR3 protein is CASSPRTGAHNEQFF. The CDR3 bases are TGCGCCAGCAGCCCGAGGACAGGGGCGCACAATGAGCAGTTCTTC.

This clonotype was counted at least ten times. The chain links TRBV20-1 to TRBJ2-5, with D possibly TRBD1 on 5 matching bases. CDR1 is DFQATT and CDR2 is SNEGSKA in the germline V gene (reference sequence). Trimming removed 1 base from V and 9 bases from J, with 9 bases in between. The CDR3 runs to 11 residues. CDR3: CSARGGLPQYF. CDR3 sequence (DNA): TGCAGTGCTAGAGGGGGCCTCCCCCAGTACTTC.

This clonotype was counted many times. The chain combines TRBV10-2 with TRBJ2-1; possible D gene TRBD2, 6 bases. Germline CDR1 and CDR2: WSHSY and SAAADI. The CDR3 totals 14 residues. Trimming left V 9 bases short and J 4 bases short, with 16 bases between. The CDR3 region is CASSQRSGYNEQFF. CDR3 bases: TGCGCCAGTTCTCAACGTAGCGGATACAATGAGCAGTTCTTC.

This clonotype was counted only a few times. This rearrangement joins TRBV19 to TRBJ1-1; no reliable D call. CDR3 length: 14 amino acids. The V end was cut by 8 bases, the J end by 1 base, with 14 bases between. CDR1 and CDR2 from the germline V gene are LNHDA and SQIVND (reference sequence). This CDR3 is CASGTESRNTEAFF. CDR3 nucleotide sequence: TGTGCCAGTGGTACCGAGTCTCGGAACACTGAAGCTTTCTTT.

In this sample, this clonotype turned up many times. The chain recombines TRBV30 with TRBJ1-6, with 8 bases that match TRBD1. The CDR3 is 13 residues long. The junction had 4 bases not matched to a gene; V was cut back by 5 bases and J by 7 bases. Looked up from germline, CDR1 is GTSNPN and CDR2 is SVGIG (reference sequence). The CDR3 protein is CAWRTGSNSPLHF. The CDR3 region has the DNA TGTGCCTGGCGGACAGGGAGCAATTCACCCCTCCACTTT.

This clonotype was observed at least ten times. This rearrangement joins TRBV29-1 to TRBJ2-5; weak D call: TRBD1 (6 bases). Germline CDR1 is SQVTM and CDR2 is ANQGSEA. CDR3 size: 12 residues. Trimming left V 4 bases short and J 7 bases short, with 13 bases between. The chain's CDR3 is CSVGLGRGTQYF. DNA for the CDR3: TGCAGCGTTGGACTGGGCAGGGGGACCCAGTACTTC.

This clonotype was observed many times. The rearrangement joins TRBV28 to TRBJ1-5; 7 nucleotides align to TRBD1. V gave up 3 bases and J gave up 1 base; unmatched junction bases: 3. Germline CDR1 is MDHEN and CDR2 is SYDVKM. The CDR3 contains 15 residues. The CDR3 coding sequence is TGTGCCAGCAGTTTGGGACAGAGAAGCAATCAGCCCCAGCATTTT. It codes for CASSLGQRSNQPQHF.

This clonotype has a count of ten or more. The chain links TRBV4-2 to TRBJ2-3; no reliable D call. The CDR3 is 16 amino acids. Trimming removed 4 bases from V and 6 bases from J, with 20 bases in between. Per the germline V gene, CDR1 is LGHNA and CDR2 is YNFKEQ. The CDR3 nucleotides read TGTGCCAGCAGCCTCCGAGAGAGCGCTCCCGCGGATACGCAGTATTTT. This translates into CASSLRESAPADTQYF.

The sample holds one count of this clonotype. The CDR3 spells CASSESQGRTEAFF. The CDR3 nucleotides read TGCGCCAGCAGTGAGTCACAGGGGAGAACTGAAGCTTTCTTT. The chain joins TRBV10-2 to TRBJ1-1; 7 nucleotides line up with TRBD1. Germline values: CDR1 WSHSY, CDR2 SAAADI. The V and J ends lost 0 bases and 5 bases, in that order; junction bases with no gene match: 3. This CDR3 comprises 14 residues.

This clonotype was seen at least ten times. Here the CDR3 DNA reads TGTGCCAGCAGTTACTGGCAGGACGGTAACTATGGCTACACCTTC. Amino acids: CASSYWQDGNYGYTF. The J gene is TRBJ1-2, the V gene TRBV6-5; D not resolved. This CDR3 has 15 residues. Germline-derived CDR1 and CDR2 are MNHEY and SVGAGI. V was pared by 1 base and J by 1 base, with 10 bases between.

This clonotype was observed a handful of times. J is TRBJ1-3 and V is TRBV5-5; D is perhaps TRBD1 (5 bases). The CDR3 runs 16 residues. Trimming took 1 base from V and 0 from J, leaving 11 bases between them. Per the germline V gene, CDR1 is SGHKS and CDR2 is YYEKEE (reference sequence). The CDR3 nucleotides are TGTGCCAGCAGCTTGCGGCAGGGTGGCTCTGGAAACACCATATATTTT. This translates into CASSLRQGGSGNTIYF.

V gene TRBV6-1 combines with J gene TRBJ2-7; D may be TRBD2 (6 bases). V was shortened by 2 bases and J by 3 bases, with 11 bases between the two germline ends. The CDR3 is 14 residues long. Germline CDR1 is MNHNS and CDR2 is SASEGT. CDR3 loop: CASSELEGYYEQYF. CDR3 DNA sequence: TGTGCCAGCAGTGAACTGGAGGGGTACTACGAGCAGTACTTC.

This clonotype was counted at least ten times. The rearrangement joins TRBV24-1 to TRBJ2-1; 10 nucleotides line up with TRBD2. The CDR3 loop spans 17 amino acids. CDR1 and CDR2 from the germline V gene are KGHDR and SFDVKD. After removal of 0 bases from V and 9 bases from J, the junction contained 10 bases not matched to a gene. CDR3 region: CATSDLQLAGNRGEQFF. In nucleotides, the CDR3 is TGTGCCACCAGTGATTTGCAACTAGCGGGAAATAGAGGTGAGCAGTTCTTC.

This clonotype has more than one count but fewer than ten. The chain joins TRBV28 to TRBJ1-4; D remains ambiguous. Germline assignment: CDR1 MDHEN and CDR2 SYDVKM. Trimming shortened V by 6 bases and J by 7 bases, and 15 bases separated the two germline ends. The CDR3 covers 14 residues. This chain's CDR3 is CASSLIGPGEKLFF. In nucleotides, the CDR3 is TGTGCCAGCAGCTTAATAGGTCCGGGTGAAAAACTGTTTTTT.

The sample holds many counts of this clonotype. This chain links TRBV6-1 with TRBJ2-1; 8 positions agree with TRBD2. With 1 base clipped from V and 7 bases from J, the junction kept 3 bases outside the gene matches. This CDR3 spans 14 amino acids. Looked up from germline, CDR1 is MNHNS and CDR2 is SASEGT. In DNA form, the CDR3 reads TGTGCCAGCAGTGAAGGGGGGACTAGGAATGAGCAGTTCTTC. It translates to CASSEGGTRNEQFF.

This clonotype was found a few times. The CDR3 region is CAIKVAAGETQYF. The CDR3 coding sequence is TGTGCCATCAAGGTCGCCGCTGGCGAGACCCAGTACTTC. V gene TRBV10-3 combines with J gene TRBJ2-5; D unclear. There are 13 residues in the CDR3. CDR1 is ENHRY, CDR2 SYGVKD, per germline. Trimming removed 7 bases at V and 5 bases at J, with 14 bases between.

This clonotype turned up a few times. The rearrangement joins TRBV19 to TRBJ2-2; D possibly corresponds to TRBD1 (6 bases). V was clipped by 6 bases and J by 1 base, with 18 bases between them. The germline gives CDR1 LNHDA, CDR2 SQIVND (reference sequence). There are 17 residues in the CDR3. The CDR3, as DNA: TGTGCCAGTAGGAAACAGGGCAGGGGTCAGAACACCGGGGAGCTGTTTTTT. This sequence encodes CASRKQGRGQNTGELFF.

This clonotype turned up a few times. V is TRBV25-1 and J is TRBJ2-1, with 12 bases lining up with TRBD1. The germline V gene has CDR1 MGHDK and CDR2 SYGVNS. After removal of 1 base from V and 10 bases from J, the junction contained 8 bases not matched to a gene. The CDR3 covers 16 residues. CDR3 coding DNA: TGTGCCAGCAGTGAATTAGGGACAGGGGGCCTCTGGGAGCAGTTCTTC. Amino acids: CASSELGTGGLWEQFF. Full variable domain (outside the CDR3, taken from reference TRBV25-1 and TRBJ2-1): EADIYQTPRYLVIGTGKKITLECSQTMGHDKMYWYQQDPGMELHLIHYSYGVNSTEKGDLSSESTVSRIRTEHFPLTLESARPSHTSQYLCASSELGTGGLWEQFFGPGTRLTVL.

This clonotype came up a few times. Germline is not matched at one junction end, which may reflect a read error. The chain couples TRBV6-2 or TRBV6-3 to TRBJ2-1, with D unresolved. The CDR3 consists of 14 residues. Germline V gene data show CDR1 as MNHEY and CDR2 as SVGEGT. The CDR3 here is CTSSAFSTDNEQFF. CDR3 nucleotides: TGTACCAGCAGCGCTTTTAGTACCGACAATGAGCAGTTCTTC.